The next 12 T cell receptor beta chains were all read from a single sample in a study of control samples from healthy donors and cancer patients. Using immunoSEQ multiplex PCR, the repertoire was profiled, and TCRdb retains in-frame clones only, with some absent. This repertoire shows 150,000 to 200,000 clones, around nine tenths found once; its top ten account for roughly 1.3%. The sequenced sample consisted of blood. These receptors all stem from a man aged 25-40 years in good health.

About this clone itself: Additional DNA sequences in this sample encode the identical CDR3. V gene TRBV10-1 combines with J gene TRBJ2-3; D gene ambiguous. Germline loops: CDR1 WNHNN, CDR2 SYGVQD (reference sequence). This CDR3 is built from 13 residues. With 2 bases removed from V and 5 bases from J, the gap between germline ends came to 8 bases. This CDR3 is CASSEPLGDTQYF. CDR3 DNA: TGCGCCAGCAGTGAGCCCTTAGGAGATACGCAGTATTTT.

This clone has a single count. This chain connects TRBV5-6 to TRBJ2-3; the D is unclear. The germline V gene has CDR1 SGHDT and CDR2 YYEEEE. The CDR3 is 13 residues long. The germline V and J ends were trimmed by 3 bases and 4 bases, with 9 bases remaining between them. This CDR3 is CASSSVSADTQYF. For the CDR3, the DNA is TGTGCCAGCAGCTCCGTCTCTGCAGATACGCAGTATTTT.

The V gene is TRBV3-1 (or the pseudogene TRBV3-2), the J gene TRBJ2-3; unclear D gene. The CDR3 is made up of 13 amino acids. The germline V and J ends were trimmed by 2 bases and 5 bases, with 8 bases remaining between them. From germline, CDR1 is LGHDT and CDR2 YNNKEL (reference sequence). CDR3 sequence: CASSQLSVDTQYF. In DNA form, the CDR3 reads TGTGCCAGCAGCCAACTTAGTGTAGATACGCAGTATTTT.

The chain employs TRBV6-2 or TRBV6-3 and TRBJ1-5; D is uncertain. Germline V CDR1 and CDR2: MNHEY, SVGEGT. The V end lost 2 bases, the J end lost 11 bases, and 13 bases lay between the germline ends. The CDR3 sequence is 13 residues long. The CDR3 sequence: CASSYDTADSQHF. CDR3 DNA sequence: TGTGCCAGCAGTTACGATACTGCCGATTCCCAGCATTTT.

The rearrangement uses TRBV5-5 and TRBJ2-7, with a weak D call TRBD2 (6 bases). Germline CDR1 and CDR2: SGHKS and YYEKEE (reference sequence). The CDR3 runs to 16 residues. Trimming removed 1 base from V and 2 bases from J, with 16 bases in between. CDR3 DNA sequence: TGTGCCAGCAGCTTGTTTCGGGCTAGCGAGACCTACGAGCAGTACTTC. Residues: CASSLFRASETYEQYF.

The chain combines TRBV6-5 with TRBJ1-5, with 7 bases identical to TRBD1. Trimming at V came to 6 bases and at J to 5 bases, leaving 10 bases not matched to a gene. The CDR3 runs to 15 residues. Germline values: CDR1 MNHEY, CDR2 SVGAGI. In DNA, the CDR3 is TGTGCCAGCAGACGTACTAGGACAGGTGATCAGCCCCAGCATTTT. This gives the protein CASRRTRTGDQPQHF.

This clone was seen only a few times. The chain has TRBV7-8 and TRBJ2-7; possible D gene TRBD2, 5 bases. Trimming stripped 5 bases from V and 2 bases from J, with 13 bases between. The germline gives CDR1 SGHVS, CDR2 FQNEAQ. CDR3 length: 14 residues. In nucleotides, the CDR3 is TGTGCCAGCAGCGAGAACTCCGGGGCCTACGAGCAGTACTTC. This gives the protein CASSENSGAYEQYF.

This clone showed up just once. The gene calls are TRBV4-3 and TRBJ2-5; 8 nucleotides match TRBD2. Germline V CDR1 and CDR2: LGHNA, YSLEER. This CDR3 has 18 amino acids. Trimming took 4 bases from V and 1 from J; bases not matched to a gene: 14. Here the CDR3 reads CASSPRRTGGDFQETQYF. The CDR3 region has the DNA TGCGCCAGCAGCCCAAGGCGGACGGGGGGGGACTTCCAAGAGACCCAGTACTTC.

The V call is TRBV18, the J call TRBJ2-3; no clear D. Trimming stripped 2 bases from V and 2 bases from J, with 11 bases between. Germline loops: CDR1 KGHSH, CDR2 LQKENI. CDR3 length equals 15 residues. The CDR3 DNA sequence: TGTGCCAGCTCACCAGCATCTGGGTCCACAGATACGCAGTATTTT. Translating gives CASSPASGSTDTQYF. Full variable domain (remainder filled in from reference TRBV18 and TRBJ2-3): NAGVMQNPRHLVRRRGQEARLRCSPMKGHSHVYWYRQLPEEGLKFMVYLQKENIIDESGMPKERFSAEFPKEGPSILRIQQVVRGDSAAYFCASSPASGSTDTQYFGPGTRLTVL.

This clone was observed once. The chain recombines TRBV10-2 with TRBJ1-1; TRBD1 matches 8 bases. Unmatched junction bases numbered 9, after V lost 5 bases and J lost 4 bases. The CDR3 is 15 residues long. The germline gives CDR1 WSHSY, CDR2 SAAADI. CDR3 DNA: TGCGCCAGCAGTCGGGAAGGACAGGGAAGCACTGAAGCTTTCTTT. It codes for CASSREGQGSTEAFF.

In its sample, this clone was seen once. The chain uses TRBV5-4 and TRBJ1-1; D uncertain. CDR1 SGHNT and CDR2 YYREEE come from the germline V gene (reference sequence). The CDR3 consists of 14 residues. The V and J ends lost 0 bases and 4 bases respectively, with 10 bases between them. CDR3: CASSLGEKGTEAFF. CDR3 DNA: TGTGCCAGCAGCTTGGGGGAAAAGGGCACTGAAGCTTTCTTT.

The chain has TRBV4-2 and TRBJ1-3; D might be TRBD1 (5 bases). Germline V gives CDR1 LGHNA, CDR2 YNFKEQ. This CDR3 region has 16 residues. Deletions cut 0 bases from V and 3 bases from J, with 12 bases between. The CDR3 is CASSQDSGGGGNTIYF. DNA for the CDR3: TGTGCCAGCAGCCAAGATTCGGGGGGAGGTGGAAACACCATATATTTT.